Sequencing of this TCR beta chain was carried out in a study of CD8 T cells in ankylosing spondylitis. Notes on the study in general: A motif of several highly homologous TCR beta variants was seen as apparently characteristic of ankylosing spondylitis blood. Clones linked to disease, bearing a CD8+ phenotype, were relatively rare in peripheral blood.

The germline gives CDR1 SGHKS, CDR2 YYEKEE (reference sequence). The CDR3 is 15 residues long. V dropped 4 bases and J dropped 0 bases, with 14 bases sitting between them. The TCR beta libraries were generated through quantitative 5'-RACE incorporating molecular barcodes. TCRdb reprocessed the 5' RACE reads via MiXCR and lists one record per CDR3 protein. This table holds approximately 210,000 distinct CDR3 sequences, 13% found once. As concerns this clonotype: Antigen: not known.

The sequenced sample consisted of blood, either unsorted or a sorted T cell fraction (not recorded which). The gene calls are TRBV5-5 and TRBJ2-7; tentative D call: TRBD1 (5 bases). The TCR was taken from a male donor with ankylosing spondylitis or in good health (not recorded which). The CDR3 loop reads CASSIRVLSSYEQYF. CDR3 DNA sequence: TGTGCCAGCAGCATCAGGGTTCTGAGCTCCTACGAGCAGTACTTC.